The 5 T cell receptor beta chains below all came from one sample that was sequenced in a study of blood T cell repertoires in COVID-19. This table comes from immunoSEQ multiplex PCR, and its TCRdb copy is limited to in-frame clones, with some not included. The repertoire holds 250,000 to 350,000 clones, with about 85% as singletons. Specimen: PBMCs or T cells enriched from blood (not recorded which). Receptors were obtained from a woman in her 30s who had recovered from COVID-19.

This chain links TRBV19 with TRBJ1-1, with D hard to call. The V gene's germline CDR1 is LNHDA and CDR2 SQIVND (reference sequence). Trimming took 3 bases from V and 1 from J, leaving 12 bases between them. The CDR3 is 15 residues long. The CDR3 DNA reads TGTGCCAGTAGTATGGCGGAGGTTGGGAACACTGAAGCTTTCTTT. As protein: CASSMAEVGNTEAFF.

This chain uses TRBV10-3 with TRBJ2-5; TRBD1 aligns across 8 bases. The CDR3 covers 12 residues. Germline V gene data show CDR1 as ENHRY and CDR2 as SYGVKD. After removal of 6 bases from V and 4 bases from J, the junction contained 1 base not matched to a gene. The CDR3 spells CAISDRGETQYF. The DNA for the CDR3 is TGTGCCATCAGCGACAGGGGAGAGACCCAGTACTTC.

J is TRBJ1-3 and V is TRBV4-1; a possible D gene is TRBD1 (6 bases). The CDR3 is 16 residues long. CDR1 is MGHRA and CDR2 is YSYEKL in the germline V gene. Trimming stripped 4 bases from V and 0 bases from J, with 13 bases between. The CDR3 here is CASSPFPRGSGNTIYF. The DNA for the CDR3 is TGCGCCAGCAGCCCGTTCCCCAGGGGCTCTGGAAACACCATATATTTT.

The rearrangement joins TRBV25-1 to TRBJ1-4; the D is unclear. The CDR3 is 13 amino acids. CDR1 MGHDK and CDR2 SYGVNS come from the germline V gene. The V and J ends lost 7 bases and 6 bases respectively, with 12 bases between them. The CDR3 DNA reads TGTGCCAGCAAGGAGAACTTACATGAAAAACTGTTTTTT. As protein: CASKENLHEKLFF.

The V call is TRBV4-1, the J call TRBJ2-2, with D perhaps matching TRBD1 (5 bases). There are 16 residues in the CDR3. Between the trimmed V and J ends, which lost 2 bases and 0 bases, there was a span of 10 bases. CDR1 and CDR2 from the germline V gene are MGHRA and YSYEKL. The CDR3 DNA follows: TGCGCCAGCAGCCAATCTCAGGGTGCGAACACCGGGGAGCTGTTTTTT. Translated: CASSQSQGANTGELFF.